This is a list of T cell receptor beta chains from one sample in a study of blood T cell repertoires in COVID-19. Assay used: immunoSEQ multiplex PCR; TCRdb lists only in-frame clones, some missing. Of some 180,000 clones in the sample, 75% to 90% were seen once. Sequencing was done on a sample of peripheral blood. All receptors derive from a woman between 40 and 50 years old with COVID-19, enrolled during active disease. Each CDR3 is given with its conserved first and last residue. The D gene is left open where the match is weak. Rows may omit the clone size; those that give it use once, few, many or a size class.

V	J	length	size	D	DNA	CDR3
TRBV6-6	TRBJ2-1	17	-	TRBD2	TGTGCCAGCAGTCGTAGCGGGAGGGCCGAAATCTACAATGAGCAGTTCTTC	CASSRSGRAEIYNEQFF
TRBV21-1	TRBJ1-2	17	-	-	TGTGCCAGCAGCCTTTGCATTGGGGGCCCAGCAAGGAATGGCTACACCTTC	CASSLCIGGPARNGYTF
TRBV11-2	TRBJ1-6	16	-	TRBD1	TGTGCCAGCAGCTTAGCAGGACAGGCCTATAATTCACCCCTCCACTTT	CASSLAGQAYNSPLHF
TRBV6-1	TRBJ1-1	15	-	-	TGTGCCAGCAGTGAATTTGACCGGGAAGCATTAGAAGCTTTCTTT	CASSEFDREALEAFF
TRBV27	TRBJ1-1	14	-	-	TGTGCCAGCACCGCGGGGGTAGGGAACACTGAAGCTTTCTTT	CASTAGVGNTEAFF
TRBV7-2	TRBJ2-7	13	-	-	TGTGCCAGCAGCTTAAACAGGGATTACGAGCAGTACTTC	CASSLNRDYEQYF
TRBV5-1	TRBJ1-2	15	-	-	TGCGCCAGCAGCTGGACGGACTACTCTAACTATGGCTACACCTTC	CASSWTDYSNYGYTF
TRBV6-5	TRBJ2-2	16	-	-	TGTGCCAGCAGTTACGAGGCGGGGCAGAACACCGGGGAGCTGTTTTTT	CASSYEAGQNTGELFF
TRBV7-3	TRBJ2-3	15	-	TRBD1	TGTGCCAGCAGCTTAAGACAGGGTCGGAGAGATACGCAGTATTTT	CASSLRQGRRDTQYF
TRBV15	TRBJ2-6	15	-	-	TGTGCCACCAGCCGGGGGTCGTCTGGGGCCAACGTCCTGACTTTC	CATSRGSSGANVLTF
TRBV6-6	TRBJ2-3	15	once	TRBD2	TGTGCCAGCAGCCGACCGGGACTACGCACAGATACGCAGTATTTT	CASSRPGLRTDTQYF
TRBV7-3	TRBJ2-5	17	-	-	TGTGCCAGCAGCTTAACCGTCTACCGGGGAGACCAAGAGACCCAGTACTTC	CASSLTVYRGDQETQYF
TRBV5-1	TRBJ2-5	14	-	-	TGCGCCAGCAGCTTCCGTGGGGGCCCAGAGACCCAGTACTTC	CASSFRGGPETQYF
TRBV19	TRBJ1-1	17	-	TRBD1	TGTGCCAGTAGTGTGTCACAACTCAGGGGGCGCGTCACTGAAGCTTTCTTT	CASSVSQLRGRVTEAFF
TRBV14	TRBJ1-2	15	-	-	TGTGCCAGCAGCCAAGTGCCCGGAGGGGACTATGGCTACACCTTC	CASSQVPGGDYGYTF
TRBV5-6	TRBJ2-7	14	once	-	TGTGCCAGCAGCTGGGGGGGACAGGCCCACGAGCAGTACTTC	CASSWGGQAHEQYF
TRBV6-5	TRBJ1-6	13	-	-	TGTGCCAGCAGTCGGGACTATAATTCACCCCTCCACTTT	CASSRDYNSPLHF
TRBV5-1	TRBJ1-2	13	few	-	TGCGCCAGCAGCTGGGACTCAGTAGGAGGCTACACCTTC	CASSWDSVGGYTF
TRBV19	TRBJ1-1	14	-	-	TGTGCCAGTAGTATGTCGACTGGGGGGACTGAAGCTTTCTTT	CASSMSTGGTEAFF
TRBV7-9	TRBJ2-7	14	-	TRBD2	TGTGCCAGCAGCTTGGCCAGCGGGGGGTACGAGCAGTACTTC	CASSLASGGYEQYF
TRBV6-2/TRBV6-3	TRBJ2-7	16	-	TRBD1	TGTGCCAGCAGTTACTCGTTCTGGACAGGGGGCTACGAGCAGTACTTC	CASSYSFWTGGYEQYF
TRBV10-3	TRBJ2-3	15	few	TRBD2	TGTGCCATCAGGGGGGGACTAGCGGATCCGAGTACGCAGTATTTT	CAIRGGLADPSTQYF
TRBV5-1	TRBJ2-1	15	-	-	TGCGCCAGCAGCCTCGATGGGGGAGGATATGGTGAGCAGTTCTTC	CASSLDGGGYGEQFF
TRBV18	TRBJ2-7	17	-	TRBD2	TGTGCCAGCTCACCTCCCCTGGGAGCGGGGGGTCATAACGAGCAGTACTTC	CASSPPLGAGGHNEQYF
TRBV7-8	TRBJ1-5	15	-	-	TGTGCCAGCAGCTTGACAGACAATAGCAATCAGCCCCAGCATTTT	CASSLTDNSNQPQHF
TRBV4-1	TRBJ2-3	14	-	-	TGCGCCAGCAGCCTTCAGCAGGTGGGAGATACGCAGTATTTT	CASSLQQVGDTQYF
TRBV9	TRBJ1-6	16	-	TRBD1	TGTGCCAGCAGCGCACAACAGGGGTGGGATAATTCACCCCTCCACTTT	CASSAQQGWDNSPLHF
TRBV5-6	TRBJ1-5	14	-	TRBD1	TGTGCCAGCAGCTCACAGGGGGTCAATCAGCCCCAGCATTTT	CASSSQGVNQPQHF
TRBV19	TRBJ2-5	14	once	-	TGTGCCAGTAGTATAGATCTCGGGCAAGAGACCCAGTACTTC	CASSIDLGQETQYF
TRBV20-1	TRBJ2-3	14	once	TRBD1	TGCAGTGCTAGTACGGACAGGAGCACAGATACGCAGTATTTT	CSASTDRSTDTQYF
TRBV5-1	TRBJ2-2	16	-	-	TGCGCCAGCAGCTGGTCCTCGCGAGCGAACACCGGGGAGCTGTTTTTT	CASSWSSRANTGELFF
TRBV5-1	TRBJ1-6	15	-	TRBD1	TGCGCCAGCAGCTCCGGGACAGCTGATAATTCACCCCTCCACTTT	CASSSGTADNSPLHF
TRBV5-4	TRBJ1-4	14	once	-	TGTGCCAGCCGTTACGAGGGCCGCAGTGAAAAACTGTTTTTT	CASRYEGRSEKLFF
TRBV11-2	TRBJ2-1	15	-	-	TGTGCCAGCAGCTTAGTTCCAGTCCTTGGTAATGAGCAGTTCTTC	CASSLVPVLGNEQFF
TRBV5-6	TRBJ2-3	15	few	-	TGTGCCAGCAGCCAGCTCGGGGGGCAGGCAGATACGCAGTATTTT	CASSQLGGQADTQYF
TRBV11-2	TRBJ2-5	15	few	-	TGTGCCAGCAGCTTTTCGGGGCGAGGGGGAGAGACCCAGTACTTC	CASSFSGRGGETQYF
TRBV7-9	TRBJ1-1	14	-	-	TGTGCCAGCAGCCTACAGGGTCTGAACACTGAAGCTTTCTTT	CASSLQGLNTEAFF
TRBV5-5	TRBJ2-7	17	-	TRBD1	TGTGCCAGCAGCTTAAACTCCCGGGACAGGAGGGCTTACGAGCAGTACTTC	CASSLNSRDRRAYEQYF
TRBV11-2	TRBJ1-2	14	-	-	TGTGCCAGCAGCTTCTACCAGAGGACGGGAGGCTACACCTTC	CASSFYQRTGGYTF
TRBV5-1	TRBJ2-1	16	few	TRBD1	TGCGCCAGCAGCCCCGAGGGACAGACCTCCTACAATGAGCAGTTCTTC	CASSPEGQTSYNEQFF
TRBV5-6	TRBJ1-1	15	-	TRBD1	TGTGCCAGCAGCTTCCGGGACAGGGCAGCGGTTGAAGCTTTCTTT	CASSFRDRAAVEAFF
TRBV3-1/TRBV3-2	TRBJ1-6	13	-	-	TGTGCCAGCAGCTCGACAATTAATTCACCCCTCCACTTT	CASSSTINSPLHF
TRBV10-3	TRBJ2-2	13	-	TRBD1	TGTGCCGCCCGAGGGGGCGACACCGGGGAGCTGTTTTTT	CAARGGDTGELFF
TRBV28	TRBJ2-7	14	-	TRBD2	TGTGCCAGCAGTTACAGCGGGACGGGCTACGAGCAGTACTTC	CASSYSGTGYEQYF
TRBV11-3	TRBJ2-7	11	-	TRBD1	TGTGCCAGCGCGACAGGGGACGAGCAGTACTTC	CASATGDEQYF
TRBV7-8	TRBJ2-7	14	-	-	TGTGCCAGCACCGAAAGTAGGGGAAATTATGAGCAGTACTTC	CASTESRGNYEQYF
TRBV6-5	TRBJ2-2	12	-	-	TGTGCCAGCAGGGGCTTAACCGGGGAGCTGTTTTTT	CASRGLTGELFF
TRBV28	TRBJ2-3	13	many	-	TGTGCCAGCAGTTTATCAGGGTCAGATACGCAGTATTTT	CASSLSGSDTQYF
TRBV12-3/TRBV12-4	TRBJ2-7	13	-	TRBD2	TGTGCCAGCAGTTTAGCTAGCGGGAGGCCACAGTACTTC	CASSLASGRPQYF
TRBV7-2	TRBJ1-1	13	-	-	TGTGCCAGCAGCCCTAGTATAAACATGAGAGCTTTCTTT	CASSPSINMRAFF
TRBV18	TRBJ2-7	13	-	TRBD1	TGTGCCAGCGCCAGGGACAGTCCCTACGAGCAGTACTTC	CASARDSPYEQYF